Detailed here is one T cell receptor (beta chain). Other DNA sequences in this specimen translate into the identical CDR3. The assay was immunoSEQ multiplex PCR, and TCRdb's table has in-frame clones only and misses some. Found here are roughly 27,000 clones, 88% of them singletons; the top ten hold less than 10%. The CDR3 loop spans 15 amino acids. Germline CDR1 reads MRHNA; CDR2 reads SNTAGT. The V and J ends lost 0 bases and 1 base, in that order; junction bases with no gene match: 1. This sample stems from a study of T cell changes during pregnancy in multiple sclerosis. Here the sequenced sample was CD8+ T cells from peripheral blood mononuclear cells, taken in the second trimester of pregnancy. The sequence came from a female donor with multiple sclerosis, enrolled in a pregnancy study. The chain combines TRBV6-4 with TRBJ2-3; 7 nucleotides match TRBD2. The CDR3 loop is CASSDSGGGTDTQYF. DNA for the CDR3: TGTGCCAGCAGTGACTCGGGGGGGGGCACAGATACGCAGTATTTT.